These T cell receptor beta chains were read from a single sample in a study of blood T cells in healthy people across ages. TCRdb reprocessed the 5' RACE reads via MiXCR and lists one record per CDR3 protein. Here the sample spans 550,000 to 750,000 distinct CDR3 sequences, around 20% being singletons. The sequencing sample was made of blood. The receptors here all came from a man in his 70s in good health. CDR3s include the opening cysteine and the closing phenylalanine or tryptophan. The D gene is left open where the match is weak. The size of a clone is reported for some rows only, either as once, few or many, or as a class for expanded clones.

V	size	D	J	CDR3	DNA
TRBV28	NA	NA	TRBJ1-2	CASSSEPTKGGYTF	TGTGCCAGCAGTTCGGAACCGACGAAAGGCGGCTACACCTTC
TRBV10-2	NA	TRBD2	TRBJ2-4	CASSEVGGLAKNIQYF	TGCGCCAGCAGTGAGGTGGGAGGGTTAGCCAAAAACATTCAGTACTTC
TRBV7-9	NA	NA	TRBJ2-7	CASSLVADSYEQYF	TGTGCCAGCAGCTTAGTGGCGGATTCCTACGAGCAGTACTTC
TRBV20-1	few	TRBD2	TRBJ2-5	CSARVAAGGLETQYF	TGCAGTGCTAGAGTTGCAGCGGGAGGGTTAGAGACCCAGTACTTC
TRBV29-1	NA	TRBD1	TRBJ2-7	CSVRGQGAYEQYF	TGCAGCGTTCGTGGCCAGGGGGCCTACGAGCAGTACTTC
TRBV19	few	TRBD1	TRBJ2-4	CASSGTGANIQYF	TGTGCCAGTAGTGGGACAGGGGCGAACATTCAGTACTTC
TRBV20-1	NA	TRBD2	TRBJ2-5	CSARDPTSGRVIYGQYF	TGCAGTGCTAGAGATCCGACTAGCGGGAGGGTAATCTACGGGCAGTACTTC
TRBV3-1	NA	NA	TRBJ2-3	CASSPESRRQYF	TGTGCCAGCAGCCCAGAATCACGAAGGCAGTATTTT
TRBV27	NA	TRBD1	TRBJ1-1	CASRRTGKNTEAFF	TGTGCCAGCAGACGGACAGGGAAGAACACTGAAGCTTTCTTT
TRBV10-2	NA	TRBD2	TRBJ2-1	CATRQPGLAGIEQFF	TGCGCCACCCGGCAGCCGGGACTAGCGGGAATTGAGCAGTTCTTC
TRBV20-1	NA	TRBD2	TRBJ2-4	CSARDERVAGAKNIQYF	TGCAGTGCTAGAGATGAGAGGGTAGCGGGAGCCAAAAACATTCAGTACTTC
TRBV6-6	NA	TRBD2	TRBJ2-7	CASSAGGVTYEQYF	TGTGCCAGCAGCGCCGGGGGGGTTACCTACGAGCAGTACTTC
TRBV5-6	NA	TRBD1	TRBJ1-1	CAMQRQGDTEAFF	TGTGCCATGCAACGACAGGGAGACACTGAAGCTTTCTTT
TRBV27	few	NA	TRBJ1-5	CASSPGGSERPQHF	TGTGCCAGCAGCCCGGGGGGCTCCGAGCGGCCCCAGCATTTT
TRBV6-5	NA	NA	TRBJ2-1	CASSYYGNEQFF	TGTGCCAGCAGTTACTATGGAAATGAGCAGTTCTTC
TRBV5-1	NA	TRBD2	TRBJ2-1	CASSLAGRGGSSGRNEQFF	TGCGCCAGCAGCTTGGCCGGACGAGGAGGGTCTAGCGGGAGGAATGAGCAGTTCTTC
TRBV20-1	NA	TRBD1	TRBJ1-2	CSAEDRASDGYTF	TGCAGTGCTGAGGACAGGGCCTCGGATGGCTACACCTTC
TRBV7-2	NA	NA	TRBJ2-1	CASSLVNLYNEQFF	TGTGCCAGCAGCTTAGTGAACTTATACAATGAGCAGTTCTTC
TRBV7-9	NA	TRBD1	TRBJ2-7	CASSASGQGANEQYF	TGTGCCAGCAGCGCTTCGGGTCAGGGGGCGAATGAGCAGTACTTC
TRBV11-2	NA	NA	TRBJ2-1	CASSLDQGGSSYNEQFF	TGTGCCAGCAGCTTAGATCAAGGGGGAAGCTCCTACAATGAGCAGTTCTTC
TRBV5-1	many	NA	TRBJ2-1	CASSLERSYNEQFF	TGCGCCAGCAGCTTAGAGCGGAGCTACAATGAGCAGTTCTTC
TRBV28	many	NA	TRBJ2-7	CASSQTYEQYF	TGTGCCAGCAGCCAAACCTACGAGCAGTACTTC
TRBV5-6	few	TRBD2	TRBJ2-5	CASSTQTSGRLETQYF	TGTGCCAGCAGCACCCAGACTAGCGGGAGACTGGAGACCCAGTACTTC
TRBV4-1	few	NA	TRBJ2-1	CASSQARASYNEQFF	TGCGCCAGCAGCCAAGCTCGAGCGTCCTACAATGAGCAGTTCTTC
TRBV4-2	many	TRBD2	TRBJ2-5	CASSRGLAETQYF	TGTGCCAGCAGCCGTGGACTAGCGGAGACCCAGTACTTC
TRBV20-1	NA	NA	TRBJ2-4	CSGERIAKNIQYF	TGCAGTGGTGAGAGGATAGCCAAAAACATTCAGTACTTC
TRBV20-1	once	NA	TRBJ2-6	CSAMRALGANVLTF	TGCAGTGCGATGAGGGCTCTCGGGGCCAACGTCCTGACTTTC
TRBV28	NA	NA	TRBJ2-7	CASSFSRDRFSYEQYF	TGTGCCAGCAGTTTTTCGCGAGACCGATTTTCCTACGAGCAGTACTTC
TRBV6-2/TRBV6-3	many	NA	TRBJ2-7	CASSQSYEQYF	TGTGCCAGCAGCCAATCCTACGAGCAGTACTTC
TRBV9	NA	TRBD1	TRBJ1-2	CASSTDRVTSF	TGTGCCAGCAGCACGGACAGGGTTACCTCCTTC
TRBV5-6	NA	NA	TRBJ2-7	CASSPGPKEAHEQYF	TGTGCCAGCAGCCCCGGACCCAAGGAAGCGCACGAGCAGTACTTC